This is a list of T cell receptor beta chains from one sample in a study of T cells in narcolepsy. Sequencing was performed with immunoSEQ multiplex PCR; in TCRdb, only in-frame clones are kept and a portion is missing. The repertoire holds about 29,000 clones, with 80% to 90% as singletons. The sequenced material came from memory (CD45RA-) CD4+ T cells from blood. The origin of the receptors is a human donor in good health. Each CDR3 is given with its conserved first and last residue. The order of the fields is CDR3 protein, D gene, V gene. A D gene is named only where the DNA matches it firmly.

CASSYRGNQPQHF,TRBD1,TRBV7-2
CASSPGTGNQPQHF,TRBD1,TRBV18
CASSVKLAGVGSYNEQFF,TRBD2,TRBV9
CASRPLQTSFYGYTF,NA,TRBV27
CASCPPGGRATNEKLFF,NA,TRBV23-1
CASSSAGGPGELFF,TRBD2,TRBV19
CVSSIAGYYEQYF,NA,TRBV19
CAWSVGQGGEKLFF,NA,TRBV30
CAWKAGFLTDTQYF,TRBD2,TRBV30
CASSLVAGPITTDTQYF,NA,TRBV7-2
CASREPPGQGYEQYF,TRBD1,TRBV6-5
CAWSVGGSGTEAFF,NA,TRBV30
CASSRLAGGPGLETQYF,TRBD2,TRBV19
CAQEKGADRYGYTF,NA,TRBV7-2
CASSLPTGKSYNEQFF,NA,TRBV28
CASSEQGVNTGELFF,TRBD1,TRBV9
CASSVGPSSSYEQYF,NA,TRBV6-1
CASSFGPVYGYTF,NA,TRBV27
CASSSLDNSPLHF,NA,TRBV7-9
CAISESLNTGELFF,NA,TRBV10-3
CSVAVQETQYF,NA,TRBV29-1
CASSRGQGVGYTF,TRBD1,TRBV19
CASSLRDRGLEQYF,TRBD1,TRBV6-5
CASSTRVRTGELFF,NA,TRBV6-5
CASSVAGQGNIQYF,TRBD1,TRBV9
CAWRDGTGTQPQHF,TRBD1,TRBV30
CASSVSPGTAGNTIYF,NA,TRBV5-4
CSASGGAEQFF,NA,TRBV20-1
CASSPGVGRGYGYTF,NA,TRBV5-4
CASSEAGRHYGQYF,NA,TRBV6-1
CAWSGGGGAGANVLTF,NA,TRBV30
CASSLVLRRSGADTQYF,NA,TRBV27
CASSPDRVNTEAFF,TRBD1,TRBV4-2
CASSRDRNQPQHF,TRBD1,TRBV7-2
CSAFRADTQYF,NA,TRBV20-1